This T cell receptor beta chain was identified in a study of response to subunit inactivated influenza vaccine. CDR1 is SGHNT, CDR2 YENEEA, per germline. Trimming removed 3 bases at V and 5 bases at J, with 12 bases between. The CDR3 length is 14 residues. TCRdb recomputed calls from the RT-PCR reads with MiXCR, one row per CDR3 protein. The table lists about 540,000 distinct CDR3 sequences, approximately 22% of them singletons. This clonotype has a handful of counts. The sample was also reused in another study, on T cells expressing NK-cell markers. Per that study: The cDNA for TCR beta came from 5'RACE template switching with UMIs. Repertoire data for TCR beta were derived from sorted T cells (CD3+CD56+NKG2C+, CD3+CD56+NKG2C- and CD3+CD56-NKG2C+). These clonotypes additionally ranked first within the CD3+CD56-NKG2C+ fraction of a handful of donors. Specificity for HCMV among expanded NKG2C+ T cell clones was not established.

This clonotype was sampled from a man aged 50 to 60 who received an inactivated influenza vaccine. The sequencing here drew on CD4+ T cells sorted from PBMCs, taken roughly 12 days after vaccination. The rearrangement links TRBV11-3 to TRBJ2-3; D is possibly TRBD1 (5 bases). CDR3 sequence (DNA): TGTGCCAGCAGCTTTATGGGGCCGGGAGATACGCAGTATTTT. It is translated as CASSFMGPGDTQYF. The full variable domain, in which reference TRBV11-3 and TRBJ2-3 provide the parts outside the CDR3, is EAGVVQSPRYKIIEKKQPVAFWCNPISGHNTLYWYLQNLGQGPELLIRYENEEAVDDSQLPKDRFSAERLKGVDSTLKIQPAELGDSAVYLCASSFMGPGDTQYFGPGTRLTVL.